Listed here are 27 T cell receptor beta chains from one sample, sequenced in a study of vaccination effects on CD4 cells after COVID-19. Antigen-specific CD4+ T cell clonotypes were called by their expansion after viral peptide-pool culture in ViraFEST. With 10 days of culture completed, CD4+ T cells were isolated. A PCR test confirmed that the person had SARS-CoV-2 infection between March and December 2020. Their antigens remain unidentified. The assay was immunoSEQ multiplex PCR, and TCRdb's table has in-frame clones only and misses some. This repertoire shows 35,000 to 45,000 clones, around two thirds found once; its top ten account for about 15%. The source was CD4+ T cells from PBMCs cultured with HCoV-NL63 spike peptides, collected before COVID-19 vaccination. The source of these receptors is a human donor who had a prior SARS-CoV-2 infection.

The V call is TRBV7-2, the J call TRBJ2-1, with no clear D. This CDR3 spans 13 amino acids. Trimming shortened V by 5 bases and J by 7 bases, and 12 bases separated the two germline ends. Germline V gene lookup returns CDR1 SGHTA and CDR2 FQGNSA. CDR3 DNA sequence: TGTGCCAGCAGCACGGCCTTGGGAAATGAGCAGTTCTTC. Residues: CASSTALGNEQFF.

This chain uses TRBV13 with TRBJ1-5; 7 positions match TRBD1. Germline V gives CDR1 PRHDT, CDR2 FYEKMQ (reference sequence). Losses at the gene ends were 8 bases for V and 4 bases for J; bases not matched to a gene: 5. The CDR3 spans 13 residues. CDR3: CASPDRVNQPQHF. CDR3 coding DNA: TGTGCCAGCCCAGACAGGGTGAATCAGCCCCAGCATTTT.

The CDR3 region is CASSGRWGLQYF. Written as DNA, the CDR3 is TGCGCCAGCAGTGGGCGGTGGGGACTCCAGTACTTC. The chain is built from TRBV10-2 and TRBJ2-4; TRBD2 might be the D (6 bases). This CDR3 has 12 residues. Trimming removed 4 bases from V and 13 bases from J, with 14 bases in between. From germline, CDR1 is WSHSY and CDR2 SAAADI.

The chain couples TRBV24-1 to TRBJ2-1; D not certain. Germline CDR1 reads KGHDR; CDR2 reads SFDVKD. The germline V and J ends were trimmed by 8 bases and 8 bases, with 12 bases remaining between them. The CDR3 spans 12 residues. The CDR3, as DNA: TGTGCCACCAAATCATGGGGTGATGAGCAGTTCTTC. This codes for CATKSWGDEQFF.

V usage is TRBV11-1 and J usage is TRBJ1-2; D gene unclear. Germline CDR1 and CDR2: SGHAT and FQDESV (reference sequence). The CDR3 spans 12 residues. The V and J ends lost 1 base and 6 bases respectively, with 6 bases between them. The CDR3 bases are TGTGCCAGCAGCTTAGATCGCCATGGCTACACCTTC. Its translation: CASSLDRHGYTF.

This clone appeared once. The V and J genes are TRBV5-8 and TRBJ2-5, with TRBD2 as a possible D gene (6 bases). Trimming took off 5 bases at V and 5 bases at J, with 16 bases between the two ends. This CDR3 is 14 amino acids long. Germline assignment: CDR1 SGHTS and CDR2 YDEGEE. This chain's CDR3 is CASSTGPGGETQYF. As DNA, the CDR3 is TGTGCCAGCAGTACCGGACCTGGGGGGGAGACCCAGTACTTC.

This CDR3 is CAIRGQGGAEAFF. The CDR3 nucleotides are TGTGCCATCAGGGGACAGGGGGGGGCTGAAGCTTTCTTT. The chain carries TRBV10-3 and TRBJ1-1; 11 nucleotides line up with TRBD1. V gave up 6 bases and J gave up 6 bases; unmatched junction bases: 3. Per the germline V gene, CDR1 is ENHRY and CDR2 is SYGVKD. The CDR3 spans 13 residues.

V is TRBV2 and J is TRBJ1-6; D remains unclear. V lost 2 bases to trimming and J lost 8 bases, with 7 bases between them. The CDR3 has 13 residues. Germline CDR1 SNHLY, CDR2 FYNNEI. Here the CDR3 DNA reads TGTGCCAGCAGTGAAATCGAGGATTCACCCCTCCACTTT. Protein sequence: CASSEIEDSPLHF.

In its sample, this clone was seen once. The rearrangement uses TRBV2 and TRBJ2-7, with D maybe TRBD2 (5 bases). CDR1 and CDR2 (germline): SNHLY, FYNNEI. V lost 8 bases to trimming and J lost 2 bases, with 13 bases between them. The CDR3 totals 13 residues. The DNA for the CDR3 is TGTGCCAGCTCTGGACTGGAGACCTACGAGCAGTACTTC. This sequence encodes CASSGLETYEQYF.

This clone has at least ten counts. The V call is TRBV7-9, the J call TRBJ1-3; D not resolved. CDR3 length: 14 amino acids. Germline values: CDR1 SEHNR, CDR2 FQNEAQ (reference sequence). V was clipped by 3 bases and J by 0 bases, with 6 bases between them. Here the CDR3 DNA reads TGTGCCAGCAGCTTTAGCTTCTCTGGAAACACCATATATTTT. Translation gives CASSFSFSGNTIYF.

There are a few counts of this clone. The chain uses TRBV7-8 and TRBJ1-2, with D perhaps TRBD1 (6 bases). V lost 2 bases, J lost 1 base, and 20 bases lay in between. This CDR3 contains 18 residues. Germline CDR1 and CDR2: SGHVS and FQNEAQ. The CDR3 region has the DNA TGTGCCAGCAGCTTACGGGTGGTGAAGGGGGAGTTTAACTATGGCTACACCTTC. Its protein is CASSLRVVKGEFNYGYTF.

V gene TRBV10-3 combines with J gene TRBJ2-7; 8 nucleotides align to TRBD1. The V gene's germline CDR1 is ENHRY and CDR2 SYGVKD. CDR3 length: 14 amino acids. V lost 4 bases and J lost 7; bases outside the gene matches: 9. The DNA for the CDR3 is TGTGCCATCAGTGGGGGTCAGGGGGCCGGGGAGCAGTACTTC. Its translation: CAISGGQGAGEQYF.

This sequence joins TRBV30 and TRBJ1-2; 9 nucleotides match TRBD1. Germline V lookup: CDR1 GTSNPN, CDR2 SVGIG (reference sequence). V was pared by 7 bases and J by 7 bases, with 10 bases of the junction left unmatched. The CDR3 spans 13 residues. CDR3 DNA: TGTGCCTATGAGCGGGACAGGGCTAGTGGCTACACCTTC. Protein: CAYERDRASGYTF.

The chain uses TRBV19 and TRBJ2-1, with 10 bases matching TRBD2. Trimming cost V 1 base and J 2 bases; bases outside gene matches: 8. CDR1 is LNHDA, CDR2 SQIVND, per germline (reference sequence). The CDR3 spans 18 residues. CDR3 coding DNA: TGTGCCAGTAGTATAGCGGGACTAGCGAGAAACACCTACAATGAGCAGTTCTTC. This translates into CASSIAGLARNTYNEQFF.

The CDR3 loop reads CASRRGTGLNTGELFF. As DNA, the CDR3 is TGTGCCAGCCGTCGTGGGACAGGGTTGAACACCGGGGAGCTGTTTTTT. The rearrangement joins TRBV27 to TRBJ2-2, with 9 bases lining up with TRBD1. The J segment lost 1 base and the V segment lost 8 bases, leaving 8 bases of the junction unmatched. From germline, CDR1 is MNHEY and CDR2 SMNVEV (reference sequence). The CDR3 covers 16 residues.

The rearrangement joins TRBV29-1 to TRBJ1-1; D call uncertain. The CDR3 length is 13 residues. CDR1 SQVTM and CDR2 ANQGSEA come from the germline V gene. The V and J ends lost 7 bases and 3 bases respectively, with 15 bases between them. CDR3 nucleotides: TGCAGCGCATCCCCCCTACGGGACACTGAAGCTTTCTTT. This gives the protein CSASPLRDTEAFF.

The V call is TRBV4-2, the J call TRBJ1-6, with a weak D call TRBD1 (5 bases). Trimming removed 0 bases at V and 8 bases at J, with 14 bases between. The CDR3 totals 16 residues. In germline, CDR1 is LGHNA, CDR2 YNFKEQ. CDR3 sequence: CASSQDFGRADSPLHF. The DNA for the CDR3 is TGTGCCAGCAGCCAAGATTTCGGCAGGGCCGATTCACCCCTCCACTTT.

The chain combines TRBV6-4 with TRBJ2-7, with D unclear. V lost 8 bases and J 4 bases, leaving 18 bases between the germline ends. The CDR3 has 14 residues. CDR1 is MRHNA and CDR2 is SNTAGT in the germline V gene. CDR3 loop: CASAAGPVGYEQYF. CDR3 nucleotide sequence: TGTGCCAGCGCCGCCGGTCCGGTTGGTTACGAGCAGTACTTC.

The genes are TRBV7-2 and TRBJ1-5; possibly TRBD1 for D (6 bases). V was trimmed by 6 bases and J by 0 bases, leaving 12 bases between them. CDR3 length equals 15 residues. The germline V gene has CDR1 SGHTA and CDR2 FQGNSA. This CDR3 is CASSLNRASNQPQHF. Here the CDR3 DNA reads TGTGCCAGCAGTTTGAACAGGGCTAGCAATCAGCCCCAGCATTTT.

The V gene is TRBV2, the J gene TRBJ1-2, with unresolved D. Deletions cut 8 bases from V and 1 base from J, with 11 bases between. The CDR3 covers 13 residues. Germline lookup yields CDR1 SNHLY and CDR2 FYNNEI. The CDR3 DNA is TGTGCCAGCCCCGGTGGGCTTAACTATGGCTACACCTTC. It specifies CASPGGLNYGYTF.

The rearrangement joins TRBV9 to TRBJ2-1; possibly TRBD1 or TRBD2 for D (5 bases each). The CDR3 extends over 15 amino acids. Trimming cost V 3 bases and J 0 bases, with 10 bases left between them. CDR1 SGDLS and CDR2 YYNGEE come from the germline V gene. The CDR3 nucleotides read TGTGCCAGCAGCGGTTGGGGGAACTCCTACAATGAGCAGTTCTTC. This gives the protein CASSGWGNSYNEQFF.

This rearrangement joins TRBV6-4 to TRBJ1-6; 9 positions match TRBD1. The CDR3 runs 14 residues. Germline V gives CDR1 MRHNA, CDR2 SNTAGT. V gave up 6 bases and J gave up 10 bases; unmatched junction bases: 7. The CDR3 reads CASSIQGANSPLHF. The CDR3 DNA follows: TGTGCCAGCAGCATACAGGGGGCGAACTCACCCCTCCACTTT.

J is TRBJ1-1 and V is TRBV14; no definite D call. V was trimmed by 1 base and J by 1 base, leaving 10 bases between them. Germline CDR1 SGHDN, CDR2 FVKESK. The CDR3 sequence is 15 residues long. The CDR3 DNA sequence: TGTGCCAGCAGCCAAGTCGGCCTTAAGAACACTGAAGCTTTCTTT. Residues: CASSQVGLKNTEAFF.

This clone was found once. This sequence joins TRBV5-1 and TRBJ2-3; 7 bases are a match to TRBD2. The V gene end was trimmed by 4 bases and the J gene end by 4 bases; junction bases not matched to a gene: 6. From germline, CDR1 is SGHRS and CDR2 YFSETQ. The CDR3 runs 14 residues. CDR3 sequence (DNA): TGCGCCAGCAGCGGCGGGACTATCGCAGATACGCAGTATTTT. It translates to CASSGGTIADTQYF.

The V gene is TRBV5-1, the J gene TRBJ2-1; 7 positions match TRBD1. Germline lookup yields CDR1 SGHRS and CDR2 YFSETQ. CDR3 length equals 16 residues. V was clipped by 5 bases and J by 4 bases; unmatched bases: 12. The CDR3 loop reads CASRPSGTEIYNEQFF. The CDR3 DNA reads TGCGCCAGCAGACCATCCGGGACAGAGATATACAATGAGCAGTTCTTC.

V gene TRBV19 combines with J gene TRBJ1-3; 8 bases map to TRBD1. CDR3 length: 16 amino acids. The J segment lost 3 bases and the V segment lost 5 bases, leaving 9 bases of the junction unmatched. Germline V lookup: CDR1 LNHDA, CDR2 SQIVND (reference sequence). The CDR3 sequence is CASSAPRGRGGNTIYF. In DNA form, the CDR3 reads TGTGCCAGTAGTGCACCCAGGGGGCGCGGTGGAAACACCATATATTTT.

This chain joins TRBV5-1 and TRBJ2-2; TRBD2 matches 8 bases. Germline lookup yields CDR1 SGHRS and CDR2 YFSETQ. CDR3 size: 16 residues. V trimming: 1 base; J trimming: 7 bases; junction bases outside the gene matches: 9. CDR3 amino acids: CASSLNGGAGGGELFF. As DNA, the CDR3 is TGCGCCAGCAGCTTGAACGGGGGGGCAGGCGGCGGGGAGCTGTTTTTT.